Each of the 27 T cell receptor beta chains below was sequenced from the same sample in a study of shared clonotypes between healthy human individuals. Some clones are missing from TCRdb's copy, which holds only in-frame ones; the method was immunoSEQ multiplex PCR. The sample has 110,000 or so clones, about 70% seen once; the top ten hold 20% to 25%. Sequences were obtained from memory CD8+ T cells sorted from blood. The sample's subset: CD45RO+ cells pooled with CCR7-negative TemRA cells. The origin of the receptors is a woman in her 30s in good health.

The chain couples TRBV28 to TRBJ1-2; 10 bases match TRBD1. Germline assignment: CDR1 MDHEN and CDR2 SYDVKM. V dropped 1 base and J dropped 4; count of bases not matched to a gene: 9. The CDR3 covers 17 residues. The CDR3 DNA reads as TGTGCCAGCAGTTTATTACGCGACAGGGGGCCAGGCTATGGCTACACCTTC. Translated, it gives CASSLLRDRGPGYGYTF.

This clone was counted many times. This chain uses TRBV20-1 with TRBJ1-1; D gene ambiguous. In germline, CDR1 is DFQATT, CDR2 SNEGSKA (reference sequence). V shed 4 bases and J shed 8 bases, with 11 bases lying between them. The CDR3 consists of 11 residues. Here the CDR3 DNA reads TGCAGTGCTACCTTGGCCATGGAAGCTTTCTTT. Residues: CSATLAMEAFF.

The chain is built from TRBV5-1 and TRBJ2-7, with 7 bases identical to TRBD2. The CDR3 runs 16 residues. V gave up 0 bases and J gave up 0 bases; unmatched junction bases: 6. The germline CDR1 and CDR2 sequences are SGHRS and YFSETQ. The CDR3 DNA sequence: TGCGCCAGCAGCTTGGCATGGACTAGGAGCTCCTACGAGCAGTACTTC. This encodes CASSLAWTRSSYEQYF.

The rearrangement links TRBV2 to TRBJ2-7; D unclear. Between the trimmed V and J ends, which lost 6 bases and 7 bases, there was a span of 10 bases. The CDR3 has 11 residues. Per germline, CDR1 SNHLY and CDR2 FYNNEI. The CDR3 here is CASRYRGEQYF. CDR3 nucleotides: TGTGCCAGCAGATACCGTGGGGAGCAGTACTTC. Variable domain in full (rest from reference TRBV2 and TRBJ2-7): EPEVTQTPSHQVTQMGQEVILRCVPISNHLYFYWYRQILGQKVEFLVSFYNNEISEKSEIFDDQFSVERPDGSNFTLKIRSTKLEDSAMYFCASRYRGEQYFGPGTRLTVT.

This clone appeared many times. This chain joins TRBV7-9 and TRBJ2-1; TRBD2 aligns across 9 bases. With V trimmed by 5 bases and J by 3 bases, 5 bases remained unmatched. The CDR3 is made up of 15 amino acids. CDR1 and CDR2 from the germline V gene are SEHNR and FQNEAQ (reference sequence). Written as DNA, the CDR3 is TGTGCCAGCAGCCAACGGACTAGCGACTACAATGAGCAGTTCTTC. Translation gives CASSQRTSDYNEQFF.

This clone was observed a few times. This specimen includes other DNA sequences encoding the same CDR3. This chain connects TRBV5-1 to TRBJ1-5; the match to TRBD1 covers 7 bases. Per the germline V gene, CDR1 is SGHRS and CDR2 is YFSETQ. CDR3 length: 14 residues. The V and J ends lost 0 bases and 5 bases, in that order; junction bases with no gene match: 2. Here the CDR3 DNA reads TGCGCCAGCAGCTTGGGACAGGGCGATCAGCCCCAGCATTTT. Its protein product is CASSLGQGDQPQHF.

The V and J genes are TRBV7-3 and TRBJ1-4; D is unresolved. V was pared by 1 base and J by 7 bases, with 4 bases between. CDR1 and CDR2 from the germline V gene are SGHTA and FQGTGA. The CDR3 totals 12 residues. CDR3: CASSLSTEKLFF. The DNA of the CDR3 is TGTGCCAGCAGCTTAAGTACTGAAAAACTGTTTTTT. The full variable domain, with the rest looked up from reference TRBV7-3 and TRBJ1-4, is GAGVSQTPSNKVTEKGKYVELRCDPISGHTALYWYRQSLGQGPEFLIYFQGTGAADDSGLPNDRFFAVRPEGSVSTLKIQRTERGDSAVYLCASSLSTEKLFFGSGTQLSVL.

The V call is TRBV11-3, the J call TRBJ1-6; TRBD1 matches 9 bases. V dropped 1 base and J dropped 7; count of bases not matched to a gene: 2. Germline CDR1 reads SGHNT; CDR2 reads YENEEA. CDR3 length equals 15 residues. The chain's CDR3 is CASSLAGTGNSPLHF. The DNA for the CDR3 is TGTGCCAGCAGCTTAGCTGGGACAGGGAATTCACCCCTCCACTTT.

The sample holds a few counts of this clone. V usage is TRBV25-1 and J usage is TRBJ1-5; TRBD1 might be the D (6 bases). The CDR3 length is 16 residues. Trimming removed 3 bases from V and 1 base from J, with 13 bases in between. The germline CDR1 and CDR2 sequences are MGHDK and SYGVNS. CDR3 loop: CASSEGGQLSNQPQHF. CDR3 nucleotide sequence: TGTGCCAGCAGTGAGGGGGGGCAGCTAAGCAATCAGCCCCAGCATTTT. The full variable domain, its missing parts supplied by reference TRBV25-1 and TRBJ1-5, is EADIYQTPRYLVIGTGKKITLECSQTMGHDKMYWYQQDPGMELHLIHYSYGVNSTEKGDLSSESTVSRIRTEHFPLTLESARPSHTSQYLCASSEGGQLSNQPQHFGDGTRLSIL.

This chain connects TRBV6-5 to TRBJ2-3; D is uncertain. The CDR3 runs 14 residues. CDR1 and CDR2 (germline): MNHEY, SVGAGI. Trimming shortened V by 3 bases and J by 0 bases, and 7 bases separated the two germline ends. The CDR3 loop reads CASSYAGSTDTQYF. CDR3 DNA sequence: TGTGCCAGCAGTTATGCAGGTAGCACAGATACGCAGTATTTT.

The chain joins TRBV7-6 to TRBJ2-3, with D possibly being TRBD1 (6 bases). V lost 0 bases, J lost 6 bases, and 19 bases lay in between. Germline lookup yields CDR1 SGHVS and CDR2 FNYEAQ. This CDR3 has 17 amino acids. CDR3 amino acids: CASSLAGTKMDTDTQYF. DNA for the CDR3: TGTGCCAGCAGCTTAGCGGGGACAAAAATGGATACGGATACGCAGTATTTT.

This chain connects TRBV19 to TRBJ2-1, with D hard to call. CDR1 LNHDA and CDR2 SQIVND come from the germline V gene (reference sequence). This CDR3 spans 15 amino acids. V lost 4 bases and J 6 bases, leaving 16 bases between the germline ends. The CDR3 DNA reads TGTGCCAGTAGTACTCCCCCCGACGGATTCAATGAGCAGTTCTTC. It yields the protein CASSTPPDGFNEQFF.

Many counts were recorded for this clone. V usage is TRBV19 and J usage is TRBJ2-7, with D hard to call. CDR3 length: 12 amino acids. With 3 bases removed from V and 3 bases from J, the gap between germline ends came to 6 bases. Germline V lookup: CDR1 LNHDA, CDR2 SQIVND (reference sequence). As DNA, the CDR3 is TGTGCCAGTAGTATCGACAACTACGAGCAGTACTTC. Translating it yields CASSIDNYEQYF.

V usage is TRBV19 and J usage is TRBJ2-7; no definite D call. Trimming stripped 8 bases from V and 5 bases from J, with 19 bases between. This CDR3 is built from 14 residues. Germline CDR1 is LNHDA and CDR2 is SQIVND (reference sequence). CDR3 sequence (DNA): TGTGCCAGTGCCCCAACGAGTTTCGAGGACGAGCAGTACTTC. Residues: CASAPTSFEDEQYF.

The chain is built from TRBV5-6 and TRBJ2-7; D uncertain. The germline gives CDR1 SGHDT, CDR2 YYEEEE. The CDR3 length is 13 residues. V lost 4 bases to trimming and J lost 5 bases, with 13 bases between them. The CDR3, as DNA: TGTGCCAGCAGCCTCTGGTCTATAAACGAGCAGTACTTC. The encoded protein is CASSLWSINEQYF.

This chain links TRBV5-1 with TRBJ2-4; D uncertain. With 0 bases removed from V and 11 bases from J, the gap between germline ends came to 12 bases. Per the germline V gene, CDR1 is SGHRS and CDR2 is YFSETQ. The CDR3 extends over 13 amino acids. The CDR3 loop reads CASSLVEDGFQYF. The CDR3 DNA reads as TGCGCCAGCAGCTTGGTGGAAGACGGGTTTCAGTACTTC. The full variable domain, in which reference TRBV5-1 and TRBJ2-4 provide the parts outside the CDR3, is KAGVTQTPRYLIKTRGQQVTLSCSPISGHRSVSWYQQTPGQGLQFLFEYFSETQRNKGNFPGRFSGRQFSNSRSEMNVSTLELGDSALYLCASSLVEDGFQYFGAGTRLSVL.

This clone was observed many times. The V gene is TRBV6-4, the J gene TRBJ2-2; 8 bases align to TRBD2. Germline CDR1 MRHNA, CDR2 SNTAGT. The CDR3 covers 16 residues. The junction had 3 bases not matched to a gene; V was cut back by 1 base and J by 2 bases. Written as DNA, the CDR3 is TGTGCCAGCAGTGACTTGGCGGGAGGTAACACCGGGGAGCTGTTTTTT. Translation gives CASSDLAGGNTGELFF.

This clone has a single count. The J gene is TRBJ2-5, the V gene TRBV25-1; possible D gene TRBD2, 6 bases. The tail of the sequence fits TRBJ2-7 better, so the J call may be wrong. In germline, CDR1 is MGHDK, CDR2 SYGVNS. The CDR3 is 16 residues long. CDR3 nucleotide sequence: TGTGCCAGCAGTGAAAGGGACTCGATTAGCTCCTACGAGCAGTACTTC. It is translated as CASSERDSISSYEQYF.

This clone was seen a few times. The chain employs TRBV2 and TRBJ2-5; D unclear. Per the germline V gene, CDR1 is SNHLY and CDR2 is FYNNEI. The CDR3 spans 13 residues. V was shortened by 0 bases and J by 5 bases, with 7 bases between the two germline ends. The CDR3 DNA reads as TGTGCCAGCAGTGAAGCGCTTCGGGAGACCCAGTACTTC. Its protein product is CASSEALRETQYF.

This clone came up many times. The chain is built from TRBV28 and TRBJ2-1, with D maybe TRBD2 (7 bases). CDR1 and CDR2 from the germline V gene are MDHEN and SYDVKM. The V gene lost 5 bases and the J gene lost 4 bases, with 18 bases spanning the gap. CDR3 length equals 16 residues. This CDR3 is CASSTRTSQGYNEQFF. In nucleotides, the CDR3 is TGTGCCAGCAGTACCCGGACTAGTCAGGGGTACAATGAGCAGTTCTTC.

Points on this clone: A single base is all that separates this from a far larger clone, so a read error is likely. This chain uses TRBV7-2 with TRBJ2-1; D gene uncertain. Trimming removed 0 bases from V and 7 bases from J, with 4 bases in between. Germline loops: CDR1 SGHTA, CDR2 FQGNSA. This CDR3 is 12 amino acids long. CDR3 region: CASSLALNEQFF. The CDR3 coding sequence is TGTGCCAGCAGCTTAGCGCTTAATGAGCAGTTCTTC.

The genes are TRBV5-6 and TRBJ2-2; D is unresolved. V was shortened by 2 bases and J by 6 bases, with 11 bases between the two germline ends. Germline CDR1 reads SGHDT; CDR2 reads YYEEEE. This CDR3 region has 14 residues. The CDR3 reads CASSLGMRAGELFF. In DNA form, the CDR3 reads TGTGCCAGCAGCTTAGGAATGAGAGCCGGGGAGCTGTTTTTT.

The chain employs TRBV5-1 and TRBJ1-1; 8 nucleotides agree with TRBD1. Germline lookup yields CDR1 SGHRS and CDR2 YFSETQ. Unmatched junction bases numbered 9, after V lost 2 bases and J lost 3 bases. CDR3 length equals 16 residues. The CDR3 sequence: CASSFAGTGGDTEAFF. The CDR3 bases are TGCGCCAGCAGCTTTGCTGGGACAGGTGGTGACACTGAAGCTTTCTTT. The whole variable domain, filled in from reference TRBV5-1 and TRBJ1-1, reads KAGVTQTPRYLIKTRGQQVTLSCSPISGHRSVSWYQQTPGQGLQFLFEYFSETQRNKGNFPGRFSGRQFSNSRSEMNVSTLELGDSALYLCASSFAGTGGDTEAFFGQGTRLTVV.

This clone is a singleton in its sample. The chain couples TRBV7-9 to TRBJ2-7; 12 bases fit TRBD2. The CDR3 is made up of 16 amino acids. Per the germline V gene, CDR1 is SEHNR and CDR2 is FQNEAQ (reference sequence). With V trimmed by 5 bases and J by 0 bases, 5 bases remained unmatched. CDR3 amino acids: CASSRTSGTSSYEQYF. In nucleotides, the CDR3 is TGTGCCAGCAGCCGGACTAGCGGGACGAGCTCCTACGAGCAGTACTTC. The variable domain in full, with the rest retrieved from reference TRBV7-9 and TRBJ2-7, is DTGVSQNPRHKITKRGQNVTFRCDPISEHNRLYWYRQTLGQGPEFLTYFQNEAQLEKSRLLSDRFSAERPKGSFSTLEIQRTEQGDSAMYLCASSRTSGTSSYEQYFGPGTRLTVT.

This chain connects TRBV5-1 to TRBJ2-5; D unresolved. The ends were cut back, 2 bases at V and 0 bases at J, with 17 bases in the middle. CDR1 and CDR2 from the germline V gene are SGHRS and YFSETQ. CDR3 length equals 17 residues. The CDR3 nucleotides read TGCGCCAGCAGCTTTGGGTTAGTTCGCGGCTACCAAGAGACCCAGTACTTC. It is translated as CASSFGLVRGYQETQYF. The entire variable domain, with the rest obtained from reference TRBV5-1 and TRBJ2-5, is as follows: KAGVTQTPRYLIKTRGQQVTLSCSPISGHRSVSWYQQTPGQGLQFLFEYFSETQRNKGNFPGRFSGRQFSNSRSEMNVSTLELGDSALYLCASSFGLVRGYQETQYFGPGTRLLVL.

This chain uses TRBV27 with TRBJ2-7, with TRBD1 matching over 8 bases. The CDR3 is made up of 15 amino acids. Unmatched junction bases numbered 14, after V lost 5 bases and J lost 8 bases. Per the germline V gene, CDR1 is MNHEY and CDR2 is SMNVEV (reference sequence). As DNA, the CDR3 is TGTGCCAGCAGTCCAGCAGGGGGCTCGGCGGCCAAGCAGTACTTC. Protein: CASSPAGGSAAKQYF.

The genes are TRBV5-1 and TRBJ2-7, with 9 bases identical to TRBD2. Germline trimming cut 0 bases from V and 4 bases from J; bases unmatched to any gene: 17. This CDR3 spans 19 amino acids. In germline, CDR1 is SGHRS, CDR2 YFSETQ. The CDR3 sequence is CASSLVRDSFLAGPYEQYF. In DNA, the CDR3 is TGCGCCAGCAGCTTGGTCCGAGACAGCTTCCTAGCGGGACCTTACGAGCAGTACTTC.